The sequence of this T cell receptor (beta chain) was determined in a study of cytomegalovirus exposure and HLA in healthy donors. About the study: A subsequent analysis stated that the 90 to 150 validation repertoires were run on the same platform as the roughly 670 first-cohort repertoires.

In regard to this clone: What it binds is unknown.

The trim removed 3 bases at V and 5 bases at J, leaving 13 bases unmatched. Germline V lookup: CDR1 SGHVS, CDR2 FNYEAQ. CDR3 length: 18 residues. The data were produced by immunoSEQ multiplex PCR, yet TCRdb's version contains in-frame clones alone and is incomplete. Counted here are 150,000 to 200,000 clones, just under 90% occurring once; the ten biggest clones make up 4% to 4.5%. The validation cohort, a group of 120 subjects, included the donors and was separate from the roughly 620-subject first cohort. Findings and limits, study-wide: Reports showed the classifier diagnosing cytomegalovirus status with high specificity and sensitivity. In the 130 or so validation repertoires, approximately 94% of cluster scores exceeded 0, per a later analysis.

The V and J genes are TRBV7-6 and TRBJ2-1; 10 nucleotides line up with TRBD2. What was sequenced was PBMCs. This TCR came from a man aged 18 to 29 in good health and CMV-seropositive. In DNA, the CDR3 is TGTGCCAGCAGCTTCGCAATGCTAGCGGGAGTCGGCGACAATGAGCAGTTCTTC. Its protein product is CASSFAMLAGVGDNEQFF.